This TCR beta chain was observed in a study of blood T cell repertoires in COVID-19. The germline V gene has CDR1 LNHDA and CDR2 SQIVND (reference sequence). The CDR3 has 12 residues. The trim removed 4 bases at V and 10 bases at J, leaving 4 bases unmatched. Repertoires were generated with immunoSEQ multiplex PCR, while TCRdb's copy carries only in-frame clones and drops some. Of hundreds of thousands of clones in the sample, approximately 80% were seen once. The receptor was isolated from a woman aged 45-65 years with active or convalescent COVID-19. The V and J genes are TRBV19 and TRBJ2-1; TRBD2 agrees at 7 bases. Specimen: peripheral blood. CDR3: CASSRGGYEQFF. The CDR3 DNA reads TGTGCCAGTAGTAGGGGAGGGTACGAGCAGTTCTTC. The variable domain in full, completed from reference TRBV19 and TRBJ2-1, reads DGGITQSPKYLFRKEGQNVTLSCEQNLNHDAMYWYRQDPGQGLRLIYYSQIVNDFQKGDIAEGYSVSREKKESFPLTVTSAQKNPTAFYLCASSRGGYEQFFGPGTRLTVL.